These 21 T cell receptor beta chains were sequenced from one sample in a study of PD-1 blockade in classical Hodgkin lymphoma. Assay: immunoSEQ multiplex PCR; the TCRdb copy retains only in-frame clones and omits some. Here the sample spans fewer than 20,000 clones, roughly 83% being singletons. No patient escaped relapse after autologous stem cell transplantation, and brentuximab vedotin exposure varied. Here the sequenced sample was peripheral blood mononuclear cells (PBMCs), taken at baseline. All receptors derive from a human donor with classical Hodgkin lymphoma.

The chain combines TRBV9 with TRBJ2-3; 8 bases agree with TRBD1. Germline CDR1 reads SGDLS; CDR2 reads YYNGEE. This CDR3 region has 14 residues. J lost 2 bases, V lost 4 bases, and 3 bases had no gene match. The CDR3 here is CASSQDRVTDTQYF. The CDR3 DNA reads as TGTGCCAGCAGCCAGGACAGGGTCACAGATACGCAGTATTTT.

The V call is TRBV9, the J call TRBJ1-2; tentative D call: TRBD1 (5 bases). V was trimmed by 2 bases and J by 1 base, leaving 9 bases between them. The CDR3 covers 14 residues. Germline V lookup: CDR1 SGDLS, CDR2 YYNGEE. The CDR3 DNA follows: TGTGCCAGCAGCGTGGCAGGGAATAACTATGGCTACACCTTC. It yields the protein CASSVAGNNYGYTF.

This clone was recorded only once. This chain connects TRBV7-4 to TRBJ2-6; D possibly corresponds to TRBD1 (5 bases). Germline values: CDR1 SGHVT, CDR2 SQSDAQ. Trimming left V 5 bases short and J 1 base short, with 15 bases between. The CDR3 length is 17 residues. DNA of the CDR3: TGTGCCAGCAGCCTACGGACACCAGGTTCTGGGGCCAACGTCCTGACTTTC. Its protein product is CASSLRTPGSGANVLTF.

The chain uses TRBV28 and TRBJ1-3, with 8 bases aligning to TRBD1. Germline assignment: CDR1 MDHEN and CDR2 SYDVKM. V was pared by 2 bases and J by 0 bases, with 9 bases of the junction left unmatched. The CDR3 extends over 18 amino acids. The CDR3 here is CASSLLRQGTYSGNTIYF. The CDR3 bases are TGTGCCAGCAGTTTACTACGACAGGGGACTTACTCTGGAAACACCATATATTTT.

This clone was detected a few times. The chain employs TRBV15 and TRBJ1-1, with TRBD1 matching 8 bases. This CDR3 is 14 amino acids long. J was trimmed by 0 bases and V by 5 bases; bases with no gene match: 2. Germline values: CDR1 LNHNV, CDR2 YYDKDF (reference sequence). In DNA, the CDR3 is TGTGCCACCAGCGGGGACAGGATGAACACTGAAGCTTTCTTT. This sequence encodes CATSGDRMNTEAFF.

The chain joins TRBV4-1 to TRBJ2-3, with 10 bases aligning to TRBD2. The CDR3 has 17 amino acids. The germline V gene has CDR1 MGHRA and CDR2 YSYEKL. Trimming cost V 0 bases and J 0 bases; bases outside gene matches: 3. CDR3 nucleotide sequence: TGCGCCAGCAGCCAAGAACAGACTAGCGGGAGCACAGATACGCAGTATTTT. Translating it yields CASSQEQTSGSTDTQYF.

The V gene is TRBV4-1, the J gene TRBJ1-3, with D perhaps TRBD1 (6 bases). This CDR3 is built from 14 residues. Germline V lookup: CDR1 MGHRA, CDR2 YSYEKL. Trimming took off 2 bases at V and 7 bases at J, with 12 bases between the two ends. This chain's CDR3 is CASSQTRQDNTIYF. Here the CDR3 DNA reads TGCGCCAGCAGCCAAACCAGACAGGATAACACCATATATTTT.

This chain links TRBV28 with TRBJ2-3; 8 bases line up with TRBD2. The CDR3 extends over 17 amino acids. The V gene's germline CDR1 is MDHEN and CDR2 SYDVKM. V lost 5 bases and J lost 7; bases outside the gene matches: 17. The CDR3 DNA sequence: TGTGCCAGCAGTCCCCTGCGGGCGAGCGGGGGTTCCAATACGCAGTATTTT. Its translation: CASSPLRASGGSNTQYF.

This clone showed up just a few times. The chain is built from TRBV27 and TRBJ2-1; D unresolved. CDR1 and CDR2 (germline): MNHEY, SMNVEV (reference sequence). The V gene lost 4 bases and the J gene lost 0 bases, with 13 bases spanning the gap. The CDR3 contains 16 residues. This chain's CDR3 is CASSSMGLYSYNEQFF. CDR3 nucleotides: TGTGCCAGCAGTTCCATGGGTCTTTACTCCTACAATGAGCAGTTCTTC.

The chain combines TRBV5-6 with TRBJ2-7; 7 bases fit TRBD1. The ends lost 3 bases at V and 0 bases at J; junction bases unmatched: 3. This CDR3 is 14 amino acids long. CDR1 is SGHDT and CDR2 is YYEEEE in the germline V gene. The CDR3 is CASSSQGSSYEQYF. The CDR3 DNA reads TGTGCCAGCAGCTCACAGGGGAGCTCCTACGAGCAGTACTTC.

V and J are TRBV19 and TRBJ1-1; 8 nucleotides agree with TRBD1. Per the germline V gene, CDR1 is LNHDA and CDR2 is SQIVND (reference sequence). The CDR3 spans 13 residues. J gave up 5 bases and V 6 bases, and 5 bases lay outside the gene matches. CDR3 DNA: TGTGCCAGTAGAGACCACAGGGGGACTGAAGCTTTCTTT. Translation gives CASRDHRGTEAFF.

The chain couples TRBV7-8 to TRBJ1-5; no definite D call. Between the trimmed V and J ends, which lost 0 bases and 10 bases, there was a span of 7 bases. Germline values: CDR1 SGHVS, CDR2 FQNEAQ. This CDR3 contains 12 residues. This chain's CDR3 is CASSLARQPQHF. The CDR3 region has the DNA TGTGCCAGCAGCTTAGCGCGGCAACCCCAGCATTTT. The entire variable domain, with the rest obtained from reference TRBV7-8 and TRBJ1-5, is as follows: GAGVSQSPRYKVAKRGQDVALRCDPISGHVSLFWYQQALGQGPEFLTYFQNEAQLDKSGLPSDRFFAERPEGSVSTLKIQRTQQEDSAVYLCASSLARQPQHFGDGTRLSIL.

This clone was seen once. The rearrangement uses TRBV28 and TRBJ2-7, with D perhaps TRBD2 (6 bases). With 7 bases removed from V and 3 bases from J, the gap between germline ends came to 10 bases. CDR3 size: 12 residues. Germline CDR1 and CDR2: MDHEN and SYDVKM. The CDR3 spells CASKGTYYEQYF. The CDR3 DNA is TGTGCCAGCAAGGGGACTTACTACGAGCAGTACTTC.

The rearrangement uses TRBV2 and TRBJ1-2; perhaps TRBD1 as D (5 bases). Germline CDR1 is SNHLY and CDR2 is FYNNEI. This CDR3 comprises 12 residues. V was cut by 7 bases and J by 6 bases, with 12 bases left in between. CDR3 DNA: TGTGCCAGCAAATACGAGGGGAATGGCTACACCTTC. Protein: CASKYEGNGYTF.

The CDR3 protein is CASSLAAAFPGELFF. Here the CDR3 DNA reads TGTGCCAGCAGCTTAGCTGCAGCCTTCCCCGGGGAGCTGTTTTTT. V is TRBV11-2 and J is TRBJ2-2; D ambiguous. The CDR3 has 15 amino acids. V lost 1 base to trimming and J lost 6 bases, with 12 bases between them. Per the germline V gene, CDR1 is SGHAT and CDR2 is FQNNGV.

This chain links TRBV30 with TRBJ2-5; D uncertain. Germline-derived CDR1 and CDR2 are GTSNPN and SVGIG (reference sequence). Trimming removed 0 bases at V and 0 bases at J, with 8 bases between. This CDR3 has 14 amino acids. CDR3: CAWSVRPHQETQYF. In nucleotides, the CDR3 is TGTGCCTGGAGTGTACGCCCTCACCAAGAGACCCAGTACTTC.

The CDR3 protein is CASSYSNYRAGYEQYF. The CDR3 DNA reads as TGTGCCAGCAGTTACTCGAACTACAGGGCAGGCTACGAGCAGTACTTC. V is TRBV6-6 and J is TRBJ2-7, with a possible D match to TRBD1 (6 bases). The V gene lost 0 bases and the J gene lost 3 bases, with 15 bases spanning the gap. Germline V CDR1 and CDR2: MNHNY, SVGAGI (reference sequence). The CDR3 totals 16 residues.

This rearrangement joins TRBV29-1 to TRBJ2-1; perhaps TRBD1 as D (6 bases). The germline V and J ends were trimmed by 7 bases and 3 bases, with 10 bases remaining between them. The CDR3 consists of 12 residues. CDR1 and CDR2 from the germline V gene are SQVTM and ANQGSEA. The CDR3 reads CSAGQLYNEQFF. The DNA of the CDR3 is TGCAGCGCCGGACAGCTCTACAATGAGCAGTTCTTC.

This clone was picked up a small number of times. V is TRBV4-2 and J is TRBJ1-5; 7 bases fit TRBD1. Germline CDR1 reads LGHNA; CDR2 reads YNFKEQ. V dropped 4 bases and J dropped 4; count of bases not matched to a gene: 10. The CDR3 consists of 16 residues. CDR3 coding DNA: TGTGCCAGCAGCCGCGCATGGACAGGTTTTAATCAGCCCCAGCATTTT. It translates to CASSRAWTGFNQPQHF.

CDR3 residues: CASSDRGLGREETQYF. The DNA for the CDR3 is TGTGCCAGCAGCGACAGGGGCCTCGGAAGGGAAGAGACCCAGTACTTC. V is TRBV7-8 and J is TRBJ2-5; 8 bases match TRBD1. The CDR3 loop spans 16 amino acids. V was pared by 5 bases and J by 3 bases, with 11 bases of the junction left unmatched. The germline V gene has CDR1 SGHVS and CDR2 FQNEAQ.

The chain has TRBV19 and TRBJ1-2, with D tentatively TRBD1 (6 bases). Trimming pared 7 bases from V and 3 bases from J, leaving 9 bases between. The V gene's germline CDR1 is LNHDA and CDR2 SQIVND (reference sequence). CDR3 length: 12 residues. Here the CDR3 reads CASTTGHYGYTF. In DNA form, the CDR3 reads TGTGCCAGTACCACAGGGCACTATGGCTACACCTTC.